Reported below is one T cell receptor (beta chain). The PCR was carried out with 60 Vbeta primers and 13 Jbeta primers. Profiling relied on immunoSEQ multiplex PCR, and the TCRdb table lists in-frame clones only, not all of them. Among 150,000 to 200,000 clones listed, 65% to 70% were seen once. The source of the sample is a study of cytomegalovirus exposure and HLA in healthy donors. This CDR3 comprises 16 residues. Germline CDR1 and CDR2: SGHDT and YYEEEE. The ends were cut back, 0 bases at V and 3 bases at J, with 13 bases in the middle. J is TRBJ1-5 and V is TRBV5-6, with D perhaps matching TRBD1 (5 bases). This TCR was sampled from a woman under 30 in good health and CMV-seropositive. The material sequenced was PBMCs. CDR3 sequence reads: CASSLGWQGFNQPQHF. CDR3 nucleotide sequence: TGTGCCAGCAGCTTGGGCTGGCAGGGTTTCAATCAGCCCCAGCATTTT.